This paragraph covers one TCR beta chain sequence. After extraction with the RNeasy kit, 0.5 to 1 ug of the RNA was reverse transcribed using random hexamers. Each CDR3 protein is one row after TCRdb ran MiXCR on the immunoSEQ multiplex PCR reads. The sample carries 95,000 to 150,000 distinct CDR3 sequences, 85% to 95% recorded once. This sample was taken from a study of CD8 T cells in Susac syndrome. Study as a whole: The Susac syndrome patients were therapy-naive, on corticosteroids, or on intravenous immunoglobulin alone at blood draw.

Germline V gene sequence: CDR1 SQVTM, CDR2 ANQGSEA. V was clipped by 6 bases and J by 4 bases, with 21 bases between them. CDR3 size: 15 residues. Sequencing of TCR beta was carried out in blood CD8+ and CD4+ T cells. It was negative isolation that provided the CD8+ and CD4+ T cells, whereas TEMRA cells were enriched by FACS. The chain employs TRBV29-1 and TRBJ1-2; TRBD1 might be the D (6 bases). The TCR comes from a human donor with Susac syndrome. The source material was CD8+ T cells from PBMCs. In nucleotides, the CDR3 is TGCAGCGTGCCCCTACCAGGGGTGGACGGCTATGGCTACACCTTC. Its protein is CSVPLPGVDGYGYTF.